This TCR beta chain was captured in a study of cytomegalovirus exposure and HLA in healthy donors. Study information: Earlier findings included nearly 120 million unique TCR beta sequences obtained from approximately 170 million T cells.

Both 60 Vbeta primers and 13 Jbeta primers went into the PCR. Sequencing used immunoSEQ multiplex PCR; TCRdb keeps in-frame clones, though not all of them. Counted here are some 120,000 clones, around 77% occurring once; the ten biggest clones make up 9.5% to 12%. Comment on this clone: Its antigen is as yet unknown.

Germline CDR1 reads SGDLS; CDR2 reads YYNGEE. V was pared by 2 bases and J by 1 base, with 9 bases of the junction left unmatched. This CDR3 is 17 amino acids long. Regarding the study as a whole: As a later analysis showed, several of the most significant clusters appeared to be linked to common viral pathogens.

This clonotype was obtained from a man in his forties or fifties in good health and CMV-seropositive. The sequenced sample was PBMCs. The V call is TRBV9, the J call TRBJ2-1, with TRBD2 matching 7 bases. Here the CDR3 DNA reads TGTGCCAGCAGCGTGTTCGGGGGGACCCGATCCTACAATGAGCAGTTCTTC. Its translation: CASSVFGGTRSYNEQFF.